This paragraph covers one TCR beta chain sequence. Given a much more abundant clone one base away, this may be a read error. Because it lacks the conserved phenylalanine or tryptophan at the end, this CDR3 is likely a read error. These data belong to a study of CD8+CD57+ T cells in acquired aplastic anemia. On the study more broadly: Mean DNA quantity obtained from sorted CD4+ and CD8+ cells was around 3.2 ug.

The CDR3 covers 15 residues. V lost 2 bases, J lost 3 bases, and 7 bases stayed unmatched. Per the germline V gene, CDR1 is SGHDT and CDR2 is YYEEEE. Profiling that covered TCR beta VDJ and CDR3 relied on genomic DNA as its template. TCRdb itself ran the reads through MiXCR, one entry per CDR3 protein. The table includes approximately 190,000 distinct CDR3 sequences, roughly half detected once. CD8+CD57+ cell expansion had been shown by flow cytometry in patients chosen for sequencing. At the time of blood sampling, patients had not yet received any therapy. The sample was sorted CD4+, CD8+, or CD8+CD57+ T cells (not recorded which) from PBMCs. This chain uses TRBV5-6 with TRBJ1-1, with 7 bases identical to TRBD1. The receptor was derived from a human donor with aplastic anemia. The CDR3: CASSLVDRAYTEAFL. The DNA for the CDR3 is TGTGCCAGCAGCTTAGTAGACAGGGCATACACTGAAGCTTTCCTT.